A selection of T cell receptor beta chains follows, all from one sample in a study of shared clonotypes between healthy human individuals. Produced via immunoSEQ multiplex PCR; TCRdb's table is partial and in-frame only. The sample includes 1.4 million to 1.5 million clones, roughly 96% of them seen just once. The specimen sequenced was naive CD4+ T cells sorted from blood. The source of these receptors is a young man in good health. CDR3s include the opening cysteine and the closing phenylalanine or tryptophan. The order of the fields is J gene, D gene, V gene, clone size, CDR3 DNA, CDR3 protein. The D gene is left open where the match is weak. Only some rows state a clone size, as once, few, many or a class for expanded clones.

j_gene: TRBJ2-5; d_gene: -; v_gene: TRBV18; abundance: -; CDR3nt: TGTGCCAGCTCACCAGGCTCCTCTGAGACCCAGTACTTC; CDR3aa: CASSPGSSETQYF
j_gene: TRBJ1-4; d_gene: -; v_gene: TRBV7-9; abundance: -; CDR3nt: TGTGCCAGCAGCCCTCCAGGGGAAAAACTGTTTTTT; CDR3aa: CASSPPGEKLFF
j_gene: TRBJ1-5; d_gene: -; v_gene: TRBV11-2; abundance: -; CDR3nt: TGTGCCAGCAGTTCGGGGGCCGGGAATCAGCCCCAGCATTTT; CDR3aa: CASSSGAGNQPQHF
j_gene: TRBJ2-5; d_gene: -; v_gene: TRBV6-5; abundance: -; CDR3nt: TGTGCCAGCAGTTACCGGAGGTCGGAGACCCAGTACTTC; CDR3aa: CASSYRRSETQYF
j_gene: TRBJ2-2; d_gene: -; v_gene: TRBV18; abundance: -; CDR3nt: TGTGCCAGCTCACCGGAGGGGCGTAGCACCGGGGAGCTGTTTTTT; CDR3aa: CASSPEGRSTGELFF
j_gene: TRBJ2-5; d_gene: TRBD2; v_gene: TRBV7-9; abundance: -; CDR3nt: TGTGCCAGCAGCTTAACGGGAGGAGAAGAGACCCAGTACTTC; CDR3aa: CASSLTGGEETQYF
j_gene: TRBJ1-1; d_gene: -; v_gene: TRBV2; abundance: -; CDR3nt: TGTGCCAGCAGTGTGAACAGGGCAGAGAACACTGAAGCTTTCTTT; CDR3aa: CASSVNRAENTEAFF
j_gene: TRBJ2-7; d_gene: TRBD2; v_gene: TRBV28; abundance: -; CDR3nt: TGTGCCAGCAGTTTATTACCCGGGACTAGCGGGAGGCCCATTTCCCACGAGCAGTACTTC; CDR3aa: CASSLLPGTSGRPISHEQYF
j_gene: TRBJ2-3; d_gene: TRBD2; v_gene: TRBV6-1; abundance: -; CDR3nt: TGTGCCAGCATAGCGGGAGAGGCAGATACGCAGTATTTT; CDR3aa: CASIAGEADTQYF
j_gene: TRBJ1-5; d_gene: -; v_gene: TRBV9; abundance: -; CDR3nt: TGTGTCAGCAGCGTACCGCCCGCGAGACAGCCTTATAGCAATCAGCCCCAGCATTTT; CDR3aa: CVSSVPPARQPYSNQPQHF
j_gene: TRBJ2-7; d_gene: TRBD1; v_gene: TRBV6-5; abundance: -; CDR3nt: TGTGCCAGCAGACGCCAGGGGGTCTACGAGCAGTACTTC; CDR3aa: CASRRQGVYEQYF
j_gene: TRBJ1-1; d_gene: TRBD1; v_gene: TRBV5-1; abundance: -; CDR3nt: TGCGCCAGCAGCTCAGGGGGCTTCACTGAAGCTTTCTTT; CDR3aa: CASSSGGFTEAFF
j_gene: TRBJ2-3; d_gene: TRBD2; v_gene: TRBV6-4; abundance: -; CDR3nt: TGTGCCAGCAGCCGCGGGACTAGCGGTAGCACAGATACGCAGTATTTT; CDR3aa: CASSRGTSGSTDTQYF
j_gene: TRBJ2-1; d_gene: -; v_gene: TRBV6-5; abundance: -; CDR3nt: TGTGCCAGCAGTTACGTGGCATACAATGAGCAGTTCTTC; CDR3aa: CASSYVAYNEQFF
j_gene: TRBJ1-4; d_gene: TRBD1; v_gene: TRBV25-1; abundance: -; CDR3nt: TGTGCCAGCAGGGACGATGCAGGGGGCTGGGGAGAAAAACTGTTTTTT; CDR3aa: CASRDDAGGWGEKLFF
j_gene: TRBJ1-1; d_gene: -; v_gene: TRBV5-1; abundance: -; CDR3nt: TGCGCCAGCAGCTTGGTGCCGGGAAACACTGAAGCTTTCTTT; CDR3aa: CASSLVPGNTEAFF
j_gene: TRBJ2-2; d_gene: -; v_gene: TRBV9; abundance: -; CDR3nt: TGTGCCAGCAGCGTACTGGGACCCGGGGAGCTGTTTTTT; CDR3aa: CASSVLGPGELFF
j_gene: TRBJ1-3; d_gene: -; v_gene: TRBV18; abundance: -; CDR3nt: TGTGCCAGCTCGCCGACGGGACCTCTTGGAAACACCATATATTTT; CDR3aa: CASSPTGPLGNTIYF
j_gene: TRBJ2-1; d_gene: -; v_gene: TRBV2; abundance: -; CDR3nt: TGTGCCAGCAGTGCACAGGGCTCCAACAATGAGCAGTTCTTC; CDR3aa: CASSAQGSNNEQFF
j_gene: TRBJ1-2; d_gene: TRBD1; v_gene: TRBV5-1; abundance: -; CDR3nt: TGCGCCAGCAGCTTGGCAGGGACAGAGAACTATGGCTACACCTTC; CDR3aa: CASSLAGTENYGYTF
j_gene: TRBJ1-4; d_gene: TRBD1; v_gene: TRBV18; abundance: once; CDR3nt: TGTGCCAGCTCAGAGAGGACAGGGGAAAATGAAAAACTGTTTTTT; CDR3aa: CASSERTGENEKLFF
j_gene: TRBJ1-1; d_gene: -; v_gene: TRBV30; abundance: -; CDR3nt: TGTGCCTGGAGTGTACTCGGGCGGAACACTGAAGCTTTCTTT; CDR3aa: CAWSVLGRNTEAFF
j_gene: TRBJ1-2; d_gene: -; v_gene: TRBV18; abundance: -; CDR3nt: TGTGCCAGCTCACCACCGGGGCCTGGAAGCTATGGCTACACCTTC; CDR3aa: CASSPPGPGSYGYTF
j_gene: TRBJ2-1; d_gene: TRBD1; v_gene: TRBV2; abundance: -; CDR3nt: TGTGCCAGCAGTGAGGGGACAGGGGGCAAGTTAAATGAGCAGTTCTTC; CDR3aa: CASSEGTGGKLNEQFF
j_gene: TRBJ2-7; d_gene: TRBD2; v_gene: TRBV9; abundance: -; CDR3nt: TGTGCCAGCAGCGTCGGGACTAGAAGCTACGAGCAGTACTTC; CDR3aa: CASSVGTRSYEQYF
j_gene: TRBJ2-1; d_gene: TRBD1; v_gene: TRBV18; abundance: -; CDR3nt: TGTGCCAGCTCACCCCGAGGGGGCGAGCAGCAGTTCTTC; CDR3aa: CASSPRGGEQQFF
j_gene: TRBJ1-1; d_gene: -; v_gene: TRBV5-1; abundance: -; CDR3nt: TGCGCCAGCAGCTTGGCAGGGCAGGCCTCCACTGAAGCTTTCTTT; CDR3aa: CASSLAGQASTEAFF